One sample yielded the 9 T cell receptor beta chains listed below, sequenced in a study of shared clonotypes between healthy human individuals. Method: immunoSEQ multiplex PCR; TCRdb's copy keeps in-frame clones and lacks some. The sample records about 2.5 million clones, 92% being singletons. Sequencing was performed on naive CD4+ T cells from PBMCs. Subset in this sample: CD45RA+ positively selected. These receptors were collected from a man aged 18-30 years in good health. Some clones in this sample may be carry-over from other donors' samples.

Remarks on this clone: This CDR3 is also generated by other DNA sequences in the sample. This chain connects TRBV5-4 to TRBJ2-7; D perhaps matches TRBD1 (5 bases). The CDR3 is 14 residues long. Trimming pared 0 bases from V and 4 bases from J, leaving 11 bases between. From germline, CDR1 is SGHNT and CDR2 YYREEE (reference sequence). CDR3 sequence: CASSLGQGWYEQYF. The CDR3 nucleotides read TGTGCCAGCAGCTTGGGTCAGGGTTGGTACGAGCAGTACTTC.

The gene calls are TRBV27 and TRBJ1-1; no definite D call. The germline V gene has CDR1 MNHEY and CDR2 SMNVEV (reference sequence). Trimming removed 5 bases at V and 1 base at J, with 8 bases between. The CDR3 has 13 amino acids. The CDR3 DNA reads TGTGCCAGCAGTGCTCGGAAGAACACTGAAGCTTTCTTT. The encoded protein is CASSARKNTEAFF.

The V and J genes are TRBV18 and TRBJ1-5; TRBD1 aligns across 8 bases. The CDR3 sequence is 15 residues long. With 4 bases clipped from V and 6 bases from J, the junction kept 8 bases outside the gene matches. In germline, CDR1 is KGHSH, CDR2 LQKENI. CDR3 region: CASSLAQGAVQPQHF. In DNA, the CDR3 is TGTGCCAGCTCACTGGCTCAGGGGGCCGTTCAGCCCCAGCATTTT.

CDR3 region: CASSLGLRDEQFF. The CDR3 bases are TGTGCCAGCAGCTTAGGACTTAGGGATGAGCAGTTCTTC. V usage is TRBV7-7 and J usage is TRBJ2-1; D gene unclear. Germline CDR1 SSHAT, CDR2 FNYEAQ (reference sequence). With 1 base removed from V and 8 bases from J, the gap between germline ends came to 9 bases. The CDR3 spans 13 residues.

This CDR3 is CASSTGQGDEQYF. CDR3 DNA sequence: TGTGCCAGCTCAACCGGACAGGGGGACGAGCAGTACTTC. This chain connects TRBV18 to TRBJ2-7, with 10 nucleotides matching TRBD1. The ends lost 5 bases at V and 5 bases at J; junction bases unmatched: 3. In germline, CDR1 is KGHSH, CDR2 LQKENI. The CDR3 is 13 residues long.

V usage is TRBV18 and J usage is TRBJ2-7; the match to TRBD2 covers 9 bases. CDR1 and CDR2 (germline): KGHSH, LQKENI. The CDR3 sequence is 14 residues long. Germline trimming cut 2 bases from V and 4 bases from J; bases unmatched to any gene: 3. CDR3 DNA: TGTGCCAGCTCACCAGGACTAGCGAGGTACGAGCAGTACTTC. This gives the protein CASSPGLARYEQYF.

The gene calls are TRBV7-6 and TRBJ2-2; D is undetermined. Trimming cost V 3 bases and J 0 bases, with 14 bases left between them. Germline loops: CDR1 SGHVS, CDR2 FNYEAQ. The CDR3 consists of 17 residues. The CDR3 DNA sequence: TGTGCCAGCAGCTTCTGGAATTCTGGGACGAACACCGGGGAGCTGTTTTTT. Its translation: CASSFWNSGTNTGELFF.

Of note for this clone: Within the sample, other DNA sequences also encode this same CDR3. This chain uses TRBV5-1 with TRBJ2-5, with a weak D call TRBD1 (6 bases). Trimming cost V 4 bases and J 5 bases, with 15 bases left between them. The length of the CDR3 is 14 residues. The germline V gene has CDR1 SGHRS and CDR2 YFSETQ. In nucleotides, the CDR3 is TGCGCCAGCAGCCTGCTGGGGGCAGAGGAGACCCAGTACTTC. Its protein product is CASSLLGAEETQYF.

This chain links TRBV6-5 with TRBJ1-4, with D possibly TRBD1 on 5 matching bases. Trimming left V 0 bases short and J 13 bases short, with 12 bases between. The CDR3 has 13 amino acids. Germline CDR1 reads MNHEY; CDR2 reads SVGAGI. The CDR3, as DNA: TGTGCCAGCAGTTACTCTTCCGGGACTGTACTGTTTTTT. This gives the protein CASSYSSGTVLFF.